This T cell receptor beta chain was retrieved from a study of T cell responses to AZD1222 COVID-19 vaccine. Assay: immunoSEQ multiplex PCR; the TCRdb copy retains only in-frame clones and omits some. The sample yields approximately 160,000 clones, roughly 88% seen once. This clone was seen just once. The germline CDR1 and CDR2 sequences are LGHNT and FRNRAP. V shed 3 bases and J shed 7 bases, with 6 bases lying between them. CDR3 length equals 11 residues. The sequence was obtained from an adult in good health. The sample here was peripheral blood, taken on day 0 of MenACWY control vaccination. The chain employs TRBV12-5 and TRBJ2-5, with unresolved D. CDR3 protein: CASGFLGTQYF. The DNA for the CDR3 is TGTGCTAGTGGTTTTCTAGGGACCCAGTACTTC. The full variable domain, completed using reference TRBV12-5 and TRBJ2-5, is DARVTQTPRHKVTEMGQEVTMRCQPILGHNTVFWYRQTMMQGLELLAYFRNRAPLDDSGMPKDRFSAEMPDATLATLKIQPSEPRDSAVYFCASGFLGTQYFGPGTRLLVL.